A single sample is the source of the 15 T cell receptor beta chains below, sequenced in a study of cytomegalovirus exposure and HLA in healthy donors. Both 60 Vbeta primers and 13 Jbeta primers went into the PCR. Libraries were prepared by immunoSEQ multiplex PCR; TCRdb keeps only in-frame clonotypes and omits some of them. The data contain 150,000 to 200,000 clones, approximately 80% of them singletons. The sequenced sample consisted of PBMCs. The receptors were gathered from a woman aged 45-60 years in good health and CMV-seronegative.

This chain joins TRBV7-9 and TRBJ1-5, with D unresolved. Germline V CDR1 and CDR2: SEHNR, FQNEAQ (reference sequence). V shed 0 bases and J shed 3 bases, with 6 bases lying between them. CDR3 size: 14 residues. The CDR3 bases are TGTGCCAGCAGCTTAGCCGACAACAATCAGCCCCAGCATTTT. Protein product: CASSLADNNQPQHF.

The rearrangement joins TRBV5-1 to TRBJ1-6; no clear D. The CDR3 loop spans 15 amino acids. The germline gives CDR1 SGHRS, CDR2 YFSETQ. V lost 6 bases and J lost 3, with 13 bases in between. The CDR3 spells CASTFDTVYNSPLHF. DNA for the CDR3: TGCGCCAGCACCTTCGACACAGTCTATAATTCACCCCTCCACTTT.

The chain has TRBV9 and TRBJ2-5; the D gene is possibly TRBD2 (5 bases). With the DNA end fitting TRBJ2-7 better, the J assignment may be wrong. Germline V gene data show CDR1 as SGDLS and CDR2 as YYNGEE. This CDR3 contains 15 residues. CDR3 amino acids: CASSVGELRESEQYF. In DNA form, the CDR3 reads TGTGCCAGCAGCGTAGGGGAGCTCCGAGAATCCGAGCAGTACTTC.

This clone was counted a single time. The genes are TRBV5-6 and TRBJ1-4; 11 bases align to TRBD1. The germline gives CDR1 SGHDT, CDR2 YYEEEE. Unmatched junction bases numbered 3, after V lost 1 base and J lost 7 bases. The CDR3 has 15 amino acids. CDR3 region: CASSLRGTGGEKLFF. The CDR3, as DNA: TGTGCCAGCAGCTTGCGGGGGACAGGGGGTGAAAAACTGTTTTTT.

V usage is TRBV14 and J usage is TRBJ2-1; a possible D gene is TRBD2 (5 bases). The germline gives CDR1 SGHDN, CDR2 FVKESK. The CDR3 loop spans 15 amino acids. Trimming pared 4 bases from V and 6 bases from J, leaving 16 bases between. The CDR3 coding sequence is TGTGCCAGCAGCCCTTCACTAGTTAATACCAATGAGCAGTTCTTC. Amino acid sequence: CASSPSLVNTNEQFF.

This clone was counted between two and nine times. This chain joins TRBV28 and TRBJ1-6; no clear D. Germline loops: CDR1 MDHEN, CDR2 SYDVKM. V shed 2 bases and J shed 8 bases, with 10 bases lying between them. CDR3 size: 14 residues. DNA of the CDR3: TGTGCCAGCAGTTTACAAGCACGAGATTCACCCCTCCACTTT. Amino acid sequence: CASSLQARDSPLHF.

The V gene is TRBV10-1, the J gene TRBJ2-7, with D unclear. The CDR3 is 14 residues long. Germline CDR1 WNHNN, CDR2 SYGVQD (reference sequence). The V and J ends lost 4 bases and 0 bases respectively, with 10 bases between them. In DNA form, the CDR3 reads TGCGCCAGCAGTGGTGAACAGATCTCCTACGAGCAGTACTTC. Translation gives CASSGEQISYEQYF.

This clone was observed a few times. The genes are TRBV4-3 and TRBJ2-7, with D hard to call. CDR3 length: 13 amino acids. V was clipped by 0 bases and J by 5 bases, with 8 bases between them. Germline assignment: CDR1 LGHNA and CDR2 YSLEER. The CDR3 protein is CASSQDRMDEQYF. CDR3 DNA sequence: TGCGCCAGCAGCCAAGACAGGATGGACGAGCAGTACTTC.

V is TRBV29-1 and J is TRBJ2-3; the match to TRBD2 covers 14 bases. The germline V gene has CDR1 SQVTM and CDR2 ANQGSEA. The CDR3 runs to 14 residues. Trimming cost V 4 bases and J 4 bases; bases outside gene matches: 1. CDR3 residues: CSVGLAGGSDTQYF. In DNA form, the CDR3 reads TGCAGCGTTGGACTAGCGGGGGGGTCAGATACGCAGTATTTT.

The chain uses TRBV30 and TRBJ1-3; 9 nucleotides agree with TRBD1. CDR3 size: 14 residues. With 5 bases clipped from V and 4 bases from J, the junction kept 6 bases outside the gene matches. CDR1 is GTSNPN and CDR2 is SVGIG in the germline V gene (reference sequence). CDR3 nucleotides: TGTGCCTGGGGGACAGGGCCCGGAGGAAACACCATATATTTT. It yields the protein CAWGTGPGGNTIYF.

The V call is TRBV2, the J call TRBJ1-1; TRBD1 agrees at 7 bases. V gave up 5 bases and J gave up 1 base; unmatched junction bases: 4. This CDR3 contains 14 residues. Germline V CDR1 and CDR2: SNHLY, FYNNEI. The CDR3 DNA reads TGTGCCAGCAGTTCGGACAGGCCGAACACTGAAGCTTTCTTT. This gives the protein CASSSDRPNTEAFF.

This clone came up a few times. CDR3 in DNA: TGTGCCAGTAGTATAGGCGGAGCGGGTGGGAGGACTGAAGCTTTCTTT. This gives the protein CASSIGGAGGRTEAFF. The chain carries TRBV19 and TRBJ1-1; D is unresolved. Germline loops: CDR1 LNHDA, CDR2 SQIVND (reference sequence). The CDR3 is 16 residues long. Between the trimmed V and J ends, which lost 1 base and 5 bases, there was a span of 17 bases. Drawing the rest from reference TRBV19 and TRBJ1-1, the complete variable domain is DGGITQSPKYLFRKEGQNVTLSCEQNLNHDAMYWYRQDPGQGLRLIYYSQIVNDFQKGDIAEGYSVSREKKESFPLTVTSAQKNPTAFYLCASSIGGAGGRTEAFFGQGTRLTVV.

This clone was detected only once. The chain uses TRBV10-2 and TRBJ2-5; TRBD2 aligns across 11 bases. V lost 7 bases, J lost 5 bases, and 6 bases stayed unmatched. The CDR3 sequence is 14 residues long. CDR1 is WSHSY and CDR2 is SAAADI in the germline V gene. This CDR3 is CASTLAGGGETQYF. The CDR3 DNA reads TGCGCCAGCACGCTAGCGGGGGGAGGGGAGACCCAGTACTTC.

The V call is TRBV7-9, the J call TRBJ1-1, with D tentatively TRBD1 (6 bases). CDR3 length equals 14 residues. The V end was cut by 5 bases, the J end by 1 base, with 11 bases between. Germline V CDR1 and CDR2: SEHNR, FQNEAQ (reference sequence). Written as DNA, the CDR3 is TGTGCCAGCAGCCTACAGGGTGCGAACACTGAAGCTTTCTTT. Protein product: CASSLQGANTEAFF.

Comments on this clone: The junction and the germline gene differ at one end; a read error may be behind it. The gene calls are TRBV7-9 and TRBJ1-6; 7 positions match TRBD1. The germline CDR1 and CDR2 sequences are SEHNR and FQNEAQ (reference sequence). The CDR3 spans 15 residues. In DNA form, the CDR3 reads TGTTCCAGCAGCCCTCCCGGAGGGGGCAGTTCACCCCTCCACTTT. Its translation is CSSSPPGGGSSPLHF.